The clone carrying this T cell receptor (beta chain) was counted a few times. In the same sample, other DNA sequences code for this CDR3. The ends lost 0 bases at V and 2 bases at J; junction bases unmatched: 1. CDR1 SGDLS and CDR2 YYNGEE come from the germline V gene. This CDR3 is built from 16 residues. This entry belongs to a study of shared clonotypes between healthy human individuals. This table comes from immunoSEQ multiplex PCR, and its TCRdb copy is limited to in-frame clones, with some not included. The table includes fewer than 1.8 million clones, 98% to 99% detected once. The clonotype was recovered from a man in his thirties or forties in good health. The specimen was naive CD4+ T cells sorted from blood. Documented subset: CD45RA+ positively selected. V is TRBV9 and J is TRBJ2-2; 10 bases map to TRBD2. The CDR3 DNA sequence: TGTGCCAGCAGCGTAGCTAGCGGGAGAAACACCGGGGAGCTGTTTTTT. It codes for CASSVASGRNTGELFF.